This TCR beta chain emerged from a study of Graves' ophthalmopathy and Graves' hyperthyroidism. Study-wide findings and caveats: Ophthalmopathy could be told apart from stable hyperthyroidism by a 13-signature model (about 90% sensitivity, about 80% specificity).

Pregnancy or lactation, uncontrolled infections and other autoimmune diseases were grounds for excluding patients. RNA served as the template for amplifying TCR beta CDR3 regions. RT-PCR was first run with HTBI primers, then multiplex PCR in a second round. MiXCR was run by TCRdb on the multiplex PCR reads, yielding one entry per CDR3 protein. The sample has hundreds of thousands of distinct CDR3 sequences; 20% to 25% are singletons. V was trimmed by 3 bases and J by 4 bases, leaving 7 bases between them. The CDR3 length is 14 residues. This clonotype was recorded many times. What it binds is unknown. V and J are TRBV12-3 or TRBV12-4 and TRBJ1-6; D may be TRBD1 (5 bases). Sample: peripheral blood. The TCR sequence derives from a woman younger than 35 with stable Graves' hyperthyroidism. Some clones in this sample may be carry-over from other donors' samples. The CDR3 region is CASSLGGYNSPLHF. The DNA of the CDR3 is TGTGCCAGCAGTTTGGGGGGATATAATTCACCCCTCCACTTT.